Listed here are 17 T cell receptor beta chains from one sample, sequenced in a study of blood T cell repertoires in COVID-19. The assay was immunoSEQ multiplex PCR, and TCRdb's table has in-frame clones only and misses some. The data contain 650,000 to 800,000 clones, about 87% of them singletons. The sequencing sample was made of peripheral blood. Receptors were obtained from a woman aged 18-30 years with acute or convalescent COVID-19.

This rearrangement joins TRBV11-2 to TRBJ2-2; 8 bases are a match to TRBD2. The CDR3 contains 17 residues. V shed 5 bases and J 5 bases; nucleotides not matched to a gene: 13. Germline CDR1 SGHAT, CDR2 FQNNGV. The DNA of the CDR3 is TGTGCCAGCAGCCTGACTCCGGGGGGGCGCGGGACCGGGGAGCTGTTTTTT. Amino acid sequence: CASSLTPGGRGTGELFF.

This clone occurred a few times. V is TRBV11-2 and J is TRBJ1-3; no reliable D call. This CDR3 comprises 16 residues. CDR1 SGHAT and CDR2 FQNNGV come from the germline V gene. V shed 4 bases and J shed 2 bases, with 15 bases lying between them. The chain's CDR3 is CASSSKTGVPGNTIYF. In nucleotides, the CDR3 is TGTGCCAGCAGCTCGAAAACCGGGGTCCCTGGAAACACCATATATTTT.

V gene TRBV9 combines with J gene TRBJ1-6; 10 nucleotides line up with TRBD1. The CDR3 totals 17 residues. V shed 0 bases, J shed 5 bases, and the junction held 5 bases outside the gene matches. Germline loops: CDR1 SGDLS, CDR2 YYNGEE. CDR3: CASSVGLGTGDNSPLHF. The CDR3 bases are TGTGCCAGCAGCGTAGGGCTAGGGACAGGGGATAATTCACCCCTCCACTTT.

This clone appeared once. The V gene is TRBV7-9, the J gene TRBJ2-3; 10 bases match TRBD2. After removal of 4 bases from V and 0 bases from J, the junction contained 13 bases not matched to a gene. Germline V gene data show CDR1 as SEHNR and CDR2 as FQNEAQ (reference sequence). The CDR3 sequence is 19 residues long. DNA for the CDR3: TGTGCCAGCAGCTCTAATGGACTAGCGGATTCGGCTAGCACAGATACGCAGTATTTT. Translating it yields CASSSNGLADSASTDTQYF.

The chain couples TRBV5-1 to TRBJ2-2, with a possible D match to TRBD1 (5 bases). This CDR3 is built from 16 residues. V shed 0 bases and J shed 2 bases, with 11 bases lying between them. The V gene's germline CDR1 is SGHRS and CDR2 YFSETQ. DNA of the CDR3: TGCGCCAGCAGCTTGGCCCAGGGCCCAAACACCGGGGAGCTGTTTTTT. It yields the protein CASSLAQGPNTGELFF.

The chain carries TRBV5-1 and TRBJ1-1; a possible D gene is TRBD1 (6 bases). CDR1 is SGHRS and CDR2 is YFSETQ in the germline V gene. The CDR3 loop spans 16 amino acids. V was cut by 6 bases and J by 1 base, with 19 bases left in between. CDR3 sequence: CASTDPAGGRNTEAFF. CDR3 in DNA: TGCGCCAGCACCGACCCGGCGGGGGGCAGGAACACTGAAGCTTTCTTT.

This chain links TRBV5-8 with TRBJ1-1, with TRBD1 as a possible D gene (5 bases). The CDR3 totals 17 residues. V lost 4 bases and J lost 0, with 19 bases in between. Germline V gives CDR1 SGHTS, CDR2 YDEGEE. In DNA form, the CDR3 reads TGTGCCAGCAGCAGCCGACAGCGCAGTTACATGAACACTGAAGCTTTCTTT. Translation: CASSSRQRSYMNTEAFF. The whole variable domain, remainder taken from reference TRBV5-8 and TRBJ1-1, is EAGVTQSPTHLIKTRGQQATLRCSPISGHTSVYWYQQALGLGLQFLLWYDEGEERNRGNFPPRFSGRQFPNYSSELNVNALELEDSALYLCASSSRQRSYMNTEAFFGQGTRLTVV.

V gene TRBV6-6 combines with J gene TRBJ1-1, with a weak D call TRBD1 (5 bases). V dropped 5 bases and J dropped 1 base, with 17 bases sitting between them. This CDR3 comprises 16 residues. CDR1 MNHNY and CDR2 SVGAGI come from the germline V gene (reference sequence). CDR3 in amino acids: CASSPYHRMKNTEAFF. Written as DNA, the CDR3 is TGTGCCAGCAGTCCCTACCACAGGATGAAGAACACTGAAGCTTTCTTT.

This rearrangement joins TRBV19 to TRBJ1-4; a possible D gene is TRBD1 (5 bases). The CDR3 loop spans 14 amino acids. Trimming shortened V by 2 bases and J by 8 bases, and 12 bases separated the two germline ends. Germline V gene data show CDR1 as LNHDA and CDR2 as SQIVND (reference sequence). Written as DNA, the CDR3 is TGTGCCAGTAGTATACAGGGTCTGCGGGAAAAACTGTTTTTT. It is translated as CASSIQGLREKLFF.

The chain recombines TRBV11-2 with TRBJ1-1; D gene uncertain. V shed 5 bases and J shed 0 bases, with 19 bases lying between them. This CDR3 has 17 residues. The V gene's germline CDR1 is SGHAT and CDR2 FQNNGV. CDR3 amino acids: CASSPDSRWRMNTEAFF. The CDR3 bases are TGTGCCAGCAGCCCGGACTCTCGGTGGCGGATGAACACTGAAGCTTTCTTT. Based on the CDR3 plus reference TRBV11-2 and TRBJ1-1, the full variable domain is EAGVAQSPRYKIIEKRQSVAFWCNPISGHATLYWYQQILGQGPKLLIQFQNNGVVDDSQLPKDRFSAERLKGVDSTLKIQPAKLEDSAVYLCASSPDSRWRMNTEAFFGQGTRLTVV.

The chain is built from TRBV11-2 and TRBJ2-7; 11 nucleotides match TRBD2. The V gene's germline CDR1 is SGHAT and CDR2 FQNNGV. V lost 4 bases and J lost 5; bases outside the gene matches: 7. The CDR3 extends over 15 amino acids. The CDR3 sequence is CASSSPSGGSDEQYF. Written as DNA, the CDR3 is TGTGCCAGCAGCTCCCCTAGCGGGGGGTCTGACGAGCAGTACTTC.

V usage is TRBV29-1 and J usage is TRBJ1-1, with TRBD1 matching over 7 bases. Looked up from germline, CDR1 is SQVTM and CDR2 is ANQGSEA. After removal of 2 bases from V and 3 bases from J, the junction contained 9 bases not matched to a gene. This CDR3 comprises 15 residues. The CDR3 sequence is CSVETGTAEYTEAFF. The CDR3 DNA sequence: TGCAGCGTTGAAACCGGGACAGCCGAGTACACTGAAGCTTTCTTT.

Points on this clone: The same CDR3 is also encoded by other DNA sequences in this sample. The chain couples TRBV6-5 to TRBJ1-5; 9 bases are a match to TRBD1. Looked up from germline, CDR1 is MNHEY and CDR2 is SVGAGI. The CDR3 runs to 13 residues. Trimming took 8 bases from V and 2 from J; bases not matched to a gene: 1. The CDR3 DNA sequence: TGTGCCAGCCGGGACAGGGGCAATCAGCCCCAGCATTTT. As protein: CASRDRGNQPQHF.

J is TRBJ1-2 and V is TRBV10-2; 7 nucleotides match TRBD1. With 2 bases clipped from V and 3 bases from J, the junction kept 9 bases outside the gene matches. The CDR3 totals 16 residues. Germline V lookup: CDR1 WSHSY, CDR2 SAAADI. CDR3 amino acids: CASSEETRGVDYGYTF. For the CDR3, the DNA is TGCGCCAGCAGTGAGGAAACCAGGGGGGTGGACTATGGCTACACCTTC.

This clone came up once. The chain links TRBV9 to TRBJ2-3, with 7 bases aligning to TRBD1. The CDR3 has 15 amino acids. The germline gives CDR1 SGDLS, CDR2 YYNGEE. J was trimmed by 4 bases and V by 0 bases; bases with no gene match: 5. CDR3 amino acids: CASSVGQGQSDTQYF. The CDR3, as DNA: TGTGCCAGCAGCGTAGGACAGGGTCAATCAGATACGCAGTATTTT.

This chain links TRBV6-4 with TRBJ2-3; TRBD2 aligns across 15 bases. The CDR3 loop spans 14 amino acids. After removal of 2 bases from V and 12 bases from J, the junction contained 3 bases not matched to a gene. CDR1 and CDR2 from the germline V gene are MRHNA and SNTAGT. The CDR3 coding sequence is TGTGCCAGCAGTGACGGACTAGCGGGGGGGATACAGTATTTT. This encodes CASSDGLAGGIQYF.

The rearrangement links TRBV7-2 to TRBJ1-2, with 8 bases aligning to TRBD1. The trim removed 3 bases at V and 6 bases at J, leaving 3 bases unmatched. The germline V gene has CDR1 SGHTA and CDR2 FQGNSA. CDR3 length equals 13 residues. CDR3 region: CASSFGQGDGYTF. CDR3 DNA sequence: TGTGCCAGCAGCTTTGGACAGGGTGATGGCTACACCTTC.